This T cell receptor (beta chain) was retrieved from a study of metastatic and nonmetastatic thyroid tumors. Study background: Malignant thyroid and benign thyroid patients provided blood and tumor or nodule tissue whose repertoires were compared. Broader study findings: Significantly greater TCR beta diversity was reportedly found in malignant thyroid tumors than in benign nodules (in blood and tumor).

The CDR3 contains 17 residues. Germline V CDR1 and CDR2: SGDLS, YYNGEE. V was cut by 2 bases and J by 0 bases, with 15 bases left in between. Thyroid surgery had not been preceded by any treatment in any patient. This clone was detected only a few times. No antigen is known for it. Source study methods: The study's classifier, a distant-metastasis tool for papillary thyroid cancer, was built using CDR3 differences across clinicopathological groups. TCRdb re-called the PCR reads through MiXCR. The V and J calls follow TCRdb's processing rather than the paper's. The table lists 6,000 to 9,000 clones, about 29% of them singletons.

V is TRBV9 and J is TRBJ1-5; D perhaps matches TRBD1 (5 bases). Material for sequencing was tumor tissue. The source is a male donor with papillary thyroid cancer or a benign thyroid nodule (not recorded which). Some clones in this sample may be carry-over from other donors' samples. CDR3 protein: CASSVPSQGLSNQPQHF. The DNA of the CDR3 is TGTGCCAGCAGCGTTCCCTCCCAGGGACTTAGCAATCAGCCCCAGCATTTT.